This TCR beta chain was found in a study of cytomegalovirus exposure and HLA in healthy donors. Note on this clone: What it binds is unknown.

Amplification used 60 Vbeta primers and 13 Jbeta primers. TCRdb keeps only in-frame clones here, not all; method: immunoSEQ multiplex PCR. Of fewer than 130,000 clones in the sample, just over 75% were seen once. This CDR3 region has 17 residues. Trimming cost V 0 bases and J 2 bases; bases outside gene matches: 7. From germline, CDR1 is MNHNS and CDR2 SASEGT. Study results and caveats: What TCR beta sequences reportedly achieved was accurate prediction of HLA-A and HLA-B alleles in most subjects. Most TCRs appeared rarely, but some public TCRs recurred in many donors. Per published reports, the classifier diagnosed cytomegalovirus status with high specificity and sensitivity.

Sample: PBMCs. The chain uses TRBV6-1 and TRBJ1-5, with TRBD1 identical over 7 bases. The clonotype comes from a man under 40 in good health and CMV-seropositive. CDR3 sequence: CASSEAGGPDGNQPQHF. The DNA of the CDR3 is TGTGCCAGCAGTGAAGCAGGGGGCCCGGACGGCAATCAGCCCCAGCATTTT.